This T cell receptor beta chain was profiled in a study of shared clonotypes between healthy human individuals. Across the study: Samples came from a couple of female and a few male donors aged 18 to 49. The study's findings and limits: Clonotype sharing among the donors was expected to vary with sequencing depth.

The CDR3 loop spans 13 amino acids. Germline V gives CDR1 SQVTM, CDR2 ANQGSEA. V lost 6 bases and J 0 bases, leaving 11 bases between the germline ends. In regard to this clone: Its antigen is undetermined.

Evenly divided among several immunoSEQ plates was the genomic DNA of each subset. Ten immunoSEQ deep assay plates were used to sequence the DNA of unsorted PBMCs. The assay was immunoSEQ multiplex PCR, and TCRdb's table has in-frame clones only and misses some. The table shows 450,000 to 500,000 clones, with 65% to 85% occurring only once. The source of this sequence is a woman aged 40 to 50 in good health. Some clones in this sample may be carry-over from other donors' samples. What was sequenced was PBMCs. The V call is TRBV29-1, the J call TRBJ1-1; D is unclear. DNA for the CDR3: TGCAGCGTGCGAGGACGGATGAACACTGAAGCTTTCTTT. Its translation is CSVRGRMNTEAFF.